This T cell receptor beta chain stems from a study of blood T cell repertoires in COVID-19 (TCRdb year 2020). Study-wide context: The collaborator samples originated in the United States, Italy and Spain and spanned the acute and convalescent phases of COVID-19. The prospective study material was composed of cDNA or gDNA derived from T cells, B-cell-depleted T cells, or PBMCs. The repertoires were released in a freely available public database meant as a resource for research on the immune response to SARS-CoV-2. The dataset comprised deeply sampled blood TCRbeta repertoires from subjects exposed to, actively infected with, or recovered from COVID-19. Sample metadata almost always included a de-identified subject ID, COVID-19 status, age in years and sex. The samples were drawn from the first 160 participants of the ongoing ImmuneRACE study and from 1,254 subjects provided by 6 global collaborators. Where available, HLA class I and class II types were obtained from metadata supplied by the sample provider rather than from assay-based typing. Points the paper makes about the study in general: The quantity of clinical and demographic metadata differed by source and by participant and was supplied without curation.

TCRbeta CDR3 regions were amplified from genomic DNA using the immunoSEQ Assay, a bias-controlled multiplex PCR. The study's processing was this. Within the assay, amplification of reference gene primers was used to estimate how many nucleated cells each sample contained. To quantify the absolute abundance of each unique TCRbeta CDR3 rearrangement, sequence reads were collapsed and filtered. For each sample, productive Simpson clonality was calculated as the square root of Simpson's diversity index over productive rearrangements. TCRdb holds this immuneACCESS table with in-frame rearrangements only. Some clones are missing; in checked studies, unresolved V genes explain under half, and the rest has no known cause. V, J and clone size were drawn from that table, and D and trimming were deduced from the DNA. This sample has 200,000 to 250,000 clones in its table, and 83% of those were observed once. Of the sample, around 3.3% falls within the top ten clones.

Details on this clone: Which antigen it targets is not known. The sample holds no much larger clone one base away, and base qualities are not on file.

Participants in the prospective study were aged 18 to 89 years, lived in about two dozen United States geographic areas, and enrolled through a virtual design. To assign participants to cohorts, the prospective study relied on clinical history that participants themselves reported in a screening survey and a study questionnaire. Exposed participants were defined as having been in contact with someone with a PCR-confirmed or clinician-diagnosed COVID-19 case within 2 weeks of study entry. In the prospective study, mobile phlebotomists collected whole blood, serum and a nasopharyngeal or oropharyngeal swab from each participant. Participants in the prospective study had the option to provide additional blood draws and questionnaires over a roughly 2-month period. Before DNA extraction, prospective study blood samples were shipped either frozen or at room temperature. V is trimmed back by 2 bases and J by 1 base, and the junction contains 8 bases that no gene match accounts for. Via the germline V gene, CDR1 is MNHNS and CDR2 SASEGT. There are 18 amino acids in the CDR3, from cysteine to phenylalanine inclusive. The CDR3 DNA has 54 bases and is translated from base 1.

The specimen sequenced was PBMCs or T cells enriched from blood (not recorded which). This sequence was found in a woman aged 40 to 50 who had been exposed to COVID-19. Here the chain combines TRBV6-1 and TRBJ1-5; TRBD1 lines up with 10 middle nucleotides. The CDR3 protein sequence reads: CASSEPGQGFQSNQPQHF. The bases are TGTGCCAGCAGTGAACCGGGACAGGGGTTCCAAAGCAATCAGCCCCAGCATTTT.